The T cell receptor (beta chain) described here comes from a study of T cells in Graves' hyperthyroidism and ophthalmopathy. The TCR beta CDR3 regions underwent amplification using RNA transcripts as the source. The HTBI primer set served for first-round RT-PCR of the TCR CDR3. Each CDR3 protein is one row after TCRdb ran MiXCR on the multiplex PCR reads. The repertoire holds approximately 640,000 distinct CDR3 sequences, with around 15% as singletons. CDR1 is KGHSH and CDR2 is LQKENI in the germline V gene. V was shortened by 1 base and J by 3 bases, with 13 bases between the two germline ends. The CDR3 is 16 residues long.

Sequenced input: blood. The chain combines TRBV18 with TRBJ1-3; a possible D gene is TRBD1 (5 bases). The sequence came from a woman aged 25 to 39 with Graves' hyperthyroidism. The DNA of the CDR3 is TGTGCCAGCTCACCACTGGCAGGGTCGGATGGAAACACCATATATTTT. This translates into CASSPLAGSDGNTIYF.